These T cell receptor beta chains were read from a single sample in a study of graft-versus-host responses after intestinal transplantation. Using immunoSEQ multiplex PCR, the repertoire was profiled, and TCRdb retains in-frame clones only, with some absent. The sample has some 7,000 clones, 30% seen once. Here the sequenced sample was alloreactive CD4+ T cells from a mixed lymphocyte reaction culture, taken before transplantation. The receptors derive from a human patient who was an organ donor for intestinal transplantation. The conserved cysteine and the conserved F or W are not part of the CDR3 here.

J	length	V	CDR3
TRBJ2-7	11	TRBV7-6	ASSVRGAREQY
TRBJ2-7	11	TRBV6-5	ASSAREDYEQY
TRBJ2-2	12	TRBV2	ASRRGGQTGELF
TRBJ1-1	11	TRBV5-1	ASMAGLGTEAF
TRBJ1-5	12	TRBV5-8	ASSFAGFDQPQH
TRBJ2-7	14	TRBV5-1	ASSLGTSGGLYEQY
TRBJ2-5	12	TRBV7-2	ASSFVFGEQTQY
TRBJ2-7	12	TRBV6-5	ASNGQGYSYEQY
TRBJ2-5	12	TRBV6-5	ASSLGGVYETQY
TRBJ2-5	12	TRBV5-4	ASSLPRGEETQY
TRBJ2-3	16	TRBV4-3	ASSQERGLAGRRGTQY
TRBJ1-3	13	TRBV23-1	ASSSRVGEGNTIY
TRBJ2-7	13	TRBV6-5	ASHRMGRASYEQY
TRBJ2-4	14	TRBV27	ASSLRMGATRNIQY
TRBJ2-7	14	TRBV7-6	ASSLGGTSATYEQY
TRBJ1-3	13	TRBV5-1	ASSLSSGAGNTIY
TRBJ2-2	13	TRBV19	ASSIGLAGAGELF
TRBJ2-3	14	TRBV7-2	ASSLGGAGLTDTQY
TRBJ1-2	9	TRBV20-1	SVKQVLGYT
TRBJ2-1	13	TRBV11-2	ASSPGGASYNEQF
TRBJ2-3	13	TRBV18	ASSPPGLAGDTQY
TRBJ1-1	7	TRBV20-1	SASREAF
TRBJ2-3	12	TRBV30	AWRLAGGTDTQY
TRBJ2-7	14	TRBV4-2	ASSHRSGTFTYEQY
TRBJ2-3	14	TRBV5-4	ASSLLSTGTTDTQY
TRBJ2-2	12	TRBV9	ASSVRGYTGELF
TRBJ1-1	11	TRBV19	ASTFSGSGGAF
TRBJ2-3	12	TRBV25-1	ASSDASSTDTQY
TRBJ1-5	13	TRBV27	ASRPEGKGFQPQH
TRBJ2-7	12	TRBV27	ASSPRTGGSEQY
TRBJ1-4	17	TRBV5-5	ASSPYYRDRVGWNEKLF
TRBJ1-1	13	TRBV7-2	ASSRPGGWVTEAF
TRBJ1-4	12	TRBV7-9	ASSRPTGNPKLF
TRBJ2-7	13	TRBV18	ASASGTSYAYEQY
TRBJ2-7	10	TRBV6-6	ASSYSRDEQY
TRBJ1-4	11	TRBV7-9	ASSLGGNEKLF
TRBJ2-7	11	TRBV5-1	ASSPGGGNQQY
TRBJ1-5	10	TRBV7-2	ASAGFNQPQH
TRBJ2-7	14	TRBV5-1	ASSPLSREVSYEQY
TRBJ2-3	12	TRBV9	ASSVLAGTDTQY
TRBJ2-7	13	TRBV5-1	ASSLGLAGVYEQY
TRBJ2-5	15	TRBV21-1	ASSGLIGLRYQETQY
TRBJ2-7	14	TRBV4-1	ASSQGGTGSAHEQY
TRBJ1-2	13	TRBV15	ATSRGGRVGYGYT
TRBJ2-3	12	TRBV7-2	ASSARTTTDTQY
TRBJ1-1	11	TRBV11-3	ASSLGRNTEAF
TRBJ2-1	14	TRBV18	ASSPGGLAGYNEQF
TRBJ2-3	13	TRBV11-3	ASGDGRGYTDTQY
TRBJ2-7	14	TRBV6-5	ASSYSQQGWVYEQY
TRBJ2-3	14	TRBV7-9	ASSLPIAGGIATQY
TRBJ1-2	11	TRBV14	ASSNWRGGGYT
TRBJ1-5	13	TRBV6-1	ASRRTQGHNQPQH
TRBJ2-7	13	TRBV5-1	ASSLVTSAPLEQY
TRBJ1-2	15	TRBV4-3	ASSRGTADDGLYGYT
TRBJ1-4	12	TRBV7-2	ASSLRDSNEKLF
TRBJ1-2	13	TRBV6-6	ASSRPHRGNYGYT
TRBJ2-1	13	TRBV7-9	ASSFRRAAYNEQF
TRBJ1-5	12	TRBV19	ASSMRRGYQPQH
TRBJ1-5	12	TRBV30	AWSTPTLEKPQH